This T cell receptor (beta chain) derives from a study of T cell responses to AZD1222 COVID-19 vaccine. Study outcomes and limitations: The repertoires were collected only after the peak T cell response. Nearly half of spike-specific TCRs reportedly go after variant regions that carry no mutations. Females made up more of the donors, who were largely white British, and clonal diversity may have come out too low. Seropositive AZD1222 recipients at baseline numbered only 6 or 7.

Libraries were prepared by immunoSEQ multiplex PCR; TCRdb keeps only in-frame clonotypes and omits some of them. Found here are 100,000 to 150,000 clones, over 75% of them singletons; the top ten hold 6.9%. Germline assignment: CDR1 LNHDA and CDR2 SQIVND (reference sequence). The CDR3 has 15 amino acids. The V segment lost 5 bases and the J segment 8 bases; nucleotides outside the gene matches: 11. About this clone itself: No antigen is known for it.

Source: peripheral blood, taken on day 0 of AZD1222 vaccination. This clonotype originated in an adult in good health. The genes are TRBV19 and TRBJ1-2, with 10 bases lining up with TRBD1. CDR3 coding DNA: TGTGCCAGTAGTCTCAGTCCCGGGACAGGGGAAGGCTACACCTTC. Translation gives CASSLSPGTGEGYTF. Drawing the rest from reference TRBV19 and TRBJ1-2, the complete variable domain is DGGITQSPKYLFRKEGQNVTLSCEQNLNHDAMYWYRQDPGQGLRLIYYSQIVNDFQKGDIAEGYSVSREKKESFPLTVTSAQKNPTAFYLCASSLSPGTGEGYTFGSGTRLTVV.